These 26 T cell receptor beta chains were sequenced from one sample in a study of technical replicates of blood from several donors. The assay was immunoSEQ multiplex PCR, and TCRdb's table has in-frame clones only and misses some. The sample has about 83,000 clones, roughly 96% seen once. Specimen: T cells isolated from PBMCs. These receptors came from a human donor in good health.

The chain links TRBV5-6 to TRBJ2-1, with D possibly matching TRBD2 (6 bases). Germline lookup yields CDR1 SGHDT and CDR2 YYEEEE. This CDR3 region has 15 residues. The V end lost 3 bases, the J end lost 9 bases, and 19 bases lay between the germline ends. The chain's CDR3 is CASSSWDSAYGEQFF. Written as DNA, the CDR3 is TGTGCCAGCAGCTCATGGGACTCCGCTTACGGTGAGCAGTTCTTC.

V usage is TRBV9 and J usage is TRBJ2-7, with 14 bases identical to TRBD2. Germline V lookup: CDR1 SGDLS, CDR2 YYNGEE. The V and J ends lost 4 bases and 7 bases, in that order; junction bases with no gene match: 16. The CDR3 length is 18 residues. This CDR3 is CASSPRWGGLAGVQEQYF. The CDR3 region has the DNA TGTGCCAGCAGCCCCCGGTGGGGGGGACTAGCGGGAGTACAAGAGCAGTACTTC.

In DNA form, the CDR3 reads TGCGCCAGCAGCTTCGCTTCAAATGAAGACGACAGATGGGACACTGAAGCTTTCTTT. This gives the protein CASSFASNEDDRWDTEAFF. The rearrangement links TRBV5-1 to TRBJ1-1; D may be TRBD1 (5 bases). Germline values: CDR1 SGHRS, CDR2 YFSETQ. The CDR3 consists of 19 residues. The ends were cut back, 2 bases at V and 3 bases at J, with 26 bases in the middle.

This chain uses TRBV6-6 with TRBJ2-7, with TRBD2 matching 12 bases. CDR1 and CDR2 from the germline V gene are MNHNY and SVGAGI (reference sequence). The CDR3 is 15 residues long. The V and J ends lost 5 bases and 3 bases, in that order; junction bases with no gene match: 5. The CDR3 is CASSPPGLAGYEQYF. The CDR3 nucleotides read TGTGCCAGCAGTCCCCCGGGACTAGCGGGCTACGAGCAGTACTTC.

About this clone itself: A junction end diverges from the germline sequence, so it may reflect a read error. The chain employs TRBV19 and TRBJ2-7, with TRBD2 matching over 12 bases. The CDR3 is 12 amino acids. CDR1 is LNHDA, CDR2 SQIVND, per germline (reference sequence). The CDR3 loop is CATIGLAGQLVF. DNA of the CDR3: TGTGCCACCATAGGACTAGCGGGGCAATTGGTATTC.

V usage is TRBV7-8 and J usage is TRBJ2-3; 8 bases are a match to TRBD2. Germline V gives CDR1 SGHVS, CDR2 FQNEAQ. The ends lost 3 bases at V and 0 bases at J; junction bases unmatched: 5. The CDR3 is 16 amino acids. CDR3 sequence (DNA): TGTGCCAGCAGCTTCCGACTAGCGTCTAGCACAGATACGCAGTATTTT. Protein product: CASSFRLASSTDTQYF.

This chain uses TRBV4-2 with TRBJ2-2; D is perhaps TRBD1 (5 bases). Trimming left V 2 bases short and J 6 bases short, with 7 bases between. Germline V lookup: CDR1 LGHNA, CDR2 YNFKEQ. This CDR3 is built from 13 residues. The CDR3 region is CASSQQGPGELFF. As DNA, the CDR3 is TGTGCCAGCAGCCAACAGGGCCCCGGGGAGCTGTTTTTT.

The chain combines TRBV4-3 with TRBJ2-1; possible D gene TRBD2, 6 bases. Germline V lookup: CDR1 LGHNA, CDR2 YSLEER. Trimming left V 0 bases short and J 1 base short, with 13 bases between. The CDR3 is 17 residues long. The CDR3 nucleotides are TGCGCCAGCAGCCAAGATTTGACTAGGGGATCCTACAATGAGCAGTTCTTC. It translates to CASSQDLTRGSYNEQFF.

This rearrangement joins TRBV4-1 to TRBJ2-7; TRBD2 agrees at 8 bases. V was pared by 3 bases and J by 4 bases, with 8 bases of the junction left unmatched. The CDR3 length is 15 residues. Germline loops: CDR1 MGHRA, CDR2 YSYEKL. CDR3 nucleotide sequence: TGCGCCAGCAGCCAGCTAGCGGGTGCCCTTTACGAGCAGTACTTC. Translating gives CASSQLAGALYEQYF.

The J gene is TRBJ2-5, the V gene TRBV28; TRBD2 agrees at 12 bases. The CDR3 has 15 amino acids. Per the germline V gene, CDR1 is MDHEN and CDR2 is SYDVKM. Losses at the gene ends were 3 bases for V and 10 bases for J; bases not matched to a gene: 9. CDR3 sequence: CASSFIRLAGVDQYF. CDR3 in DNA: TGTGCCAGCAGTTTTATCAGACTAGCGGGAGTAGACCAGTACTTC.

The rearrangement joins TRBV15 to TRBJ1-1; D is uncertain. The CDR3 length is 13 residues. The germline gives CDR1 LNHNV, CDR2 YYDKDF (reference sequence). V was pared by 1 base and J by 4 bases, with 7 bases between. CDR3 sequence: CATSRVRGTEAFF. DNA for the CDR3: TGTGCCACCAGCAGAGTACGGGGCACTGAAGCTTTCTTT. The full variable domain, in which reference TRBV15 and TRBJ1-1 provide the parts outside the CDR3, is DAMVIQNPRYQVTQFGKPVTLSCSQTLNHNVMYWYQQKSSQAPKLLFHYYDKDFNNEADTPDNFQSRRPNTSFCFLDIRSPGLGDTAMYLCATSRVRGTEAFFGQGTRLTVV.

This clone was picked up one time. The CDR3 region has the DNA TGCGCCAGCAGCGGGGGGACAGTATACAATGAGCAGTTCTTC. Translation gives CASSGGTVYNEQFF. The chain combines TRBV5-1 with TRBJ2-1; tentatively, D is TRBD1 (7 bases). V dropped 4 bases and J dropped 4 bases, with 12 bases sitting between them. There are 14 residues in the CDR3. Germline CDR1 SGHRS, CDR2 YFSETQ.

CDR3 DNA: TGCGCCAGCAGCTTGGGACTAGCGGGACCCAATGAGCAGTTCTTC. It specifies CASSLGLAGPNEQFF. The chain carries TRBV5-1 and TRBJ2-1, with 11 bases lining up with TRBD2. The V gene's germline CDR1 is SGHRS and CDR2 YFSETQ. The CDR3 spans 15 residues. The ends lost 0 bases at V and 6 bases at J; junction bases unmatched: 2.

In DNA, the CDR3 is TGTGCCAGCAGCCTGAGACTAGCGATACGCCACGAGCAGTACTTC. It is translated as CASSLRLAIRHEQYF. J is TRBJ2-7 and V is TRBV11-3; the match to TRBD2 covers 8 bases. Germline CDR1 is SGHNT and CDR2 is YENEEA. V lost 5 bases and J lost 5; bases outside the gene matches: 11. The CDR3 length is 15 residues.

The chain carries TRBV6-5 and TRBJ1-2, with a possible D match to TRBD1 (6 bases). CDR1 and CDR2 (germline): MNHEY, SVGAGI. V lost 5 bases and J 6 bases, leaving 10 bases between the germline ends. The CDR3 runs 12 residues. CDR3 amino acids: CASSGGRDGYTF. CDR3 coding DNA: TGTGCCAGCAGTGGGGGCCGAGATGGCTACACCTTC.

The V and J genes are TRBV5-8 and TRBJ1-3; D unclear. V was trimmed by 0 bases and J by 4 bases, leaving 5 bases between them. The CDR3 loop spans 13 amino acids. The germline V gene has CDR1 SGHTS and CDR2 YDEGEE. The CDR3 nucleotides read TGTGCCAGCAGCTTGGATATCGGAAACACCATATATTTT. As protein: CASSLDIGNTIYF.

J is TRBJ2-1 and V is TRBV14; D ambiguous. CDR1 is SGHDN and CDR2 is FVKESK in the germline V gene. The CDR3 is 17 amino acids. Trimming cost V 0 bases and J 5 bases, with 17 bases left between them. DNA for the CDR3: TGTGCCAGCAGCCAAGAAGGTCAAAACATCGGAGACAATGAGCAGTTCTTC. Its translation is CASSQEGQNIGDNEQFF.

J is TRBJ2-3 and V is TRBV10-3; tentatively, D is TRBD2 (5 bases). The CDR3 consists of 17 residues. Between the trimmed V and J ends, which lost 3 bases and 0 bases, there was a span of 16 bases. Per the germline V gene, CDR1 is ENHRY and CDR2 is SYGVKD. The CDR3 sequence: CAISDPTRRASTDTQYF. CDR3 coding DNA: TGTGCCATCAGTGACCCAACTAGACGGGCTAGCACAGATACGCAGTATTTT.

The J gene is TRBJ1-4, the V gene TRBV18, with D unclear. Germline CDR1 is KGHSH and CDR2 is LQKENI. Trimming left V 2 bases short and J 2 bases short, with 9 bases between. The CDR3 extends over 15 amino acids. CDR3 sequence reads: CASSPSRATNEKLFF. DNA of the CDR3: TGTGCCAGCTCACCATCGAGGGCGACTAATGAAAAACTGTTTTTT.

The V and J genes are TRBV4-2 and TRBJ1-5; no clear D gene. The CDR3 runs to 15 residues. The V gene's germline CDR1 is LGHNA and CDR2 YNFKEQ. Trimming cost V 1 base and J 9 bases, with 16 bases left between them. DNA for the CDR3: TGTGCCAGCAGCCAAGTACAAAATCCGGAGCGGCCCCAGCATTTT. It is translated as CASSQVQNPERPQHF.

For the CDR3, the DNA is TGTGCCAGCAGCTTAGACGGGGATCGCACAGATACGCAGTATTTT. It is translated as CASSLDGDRTDTQYF. This chain uses TRBV7-3 with TRBJ2-3; maybe TRBD2 (5 bases). The CDR3 has 15 amino acids. The V end was cut by 2 bases, the J end by 1 base, with 10 bases between. Germline-derived CDR1 and CDR2 are SGHTA and FQGTGA.

The rearrangement joins TRBV4-2 to TRBJ2-3, with 11 bases fitting TRBD2. J gave up 3 bases and V 0 bases, and 5 bases lay outside the gene matches. The CDR3 loop spans 17 amino acids. In germline, CDR1 is LGHNA, CDR2 YNFKEQ. The CDR3 spells CASSQDSGLAETDTQYF. In nucleotides, the CDR3 is TGTGCCAGCAGCCAAGATTCGGGACTAGCGGAAACAGATACGCAGTATTTT.

V and J are TRBV7-8 and TRBJ1-3; D ambiguous. The CDR3 totals 16 residues. The germline gives CDR1 SGHVS, CDR2 FQNEAQ. With 4 bases removed from V and 0 bases from J, the gap between germline ends came to 13 bases. CDR3 nucleotide sequence: TGTGCCAGCAGCTCTCGCGTACAGAGCTCTGGAAACACCATATATTTT. Amino acid sequence: CASSSRVQSSGNTIYF.

This clone was recorded only once. This rearrangement joins TRBV27 to TRBJ2-7, with 7 nucleotides matching TRBD1. Germline V gene data show CDR1 as MNHEY and CDR2 as SMNVEV (reference sequence). V shed 7 bases and J 3 bases; nucleotides not matched to a gene: 9. The CDR3 has 14 amino acids. DNA of the CDR3: TGTGCCAGCACCCCAATACAGGGGAGCTACGAGCAGTACTTC. Encoded protein: CASTPIQGSYEQYF.

This sequence joins TRBV7-9 and TRBJ2-1; D ambiguous. The V gene's germline CDR1 is SEHNR and CDR2 FQNEAQ (reference sequence). Trimming cost V 4 bases and J 7 bases, with 5 bases left between them. The CDR3 has 11 residues. The CDR3 DNA reads as TGTGCCAGCAGCTCGTCGAATGAGCAGTTCTTC. As protein: CASSSSNEQFF.

This chain uses TRBV30 with TRBJ1-4; 10 bases are shared with TRBD1. Trimming removed 1 base from V and 8 bases from J; junction bases left unmatched: 7. Germline assignment: CDR1 GTSNPN and CDR2 SVGIG (reference sequence). The CDR3 is made up of 15 amino acids. In DNA form, the CDR3 reads TGTGCCTGGAGTGGGGGACAGGGGAGGTGGGAAAAACTGTTTTTT. This sequence encodes CAWSGGQGRWEKLFF.